This T cell receptor beta chain emerged from a study of OX40 agonist ivuxolimab in advanced cancers. This clone was observed once. The CDR3 spans 15 residues. Trimming took 0 bases from V and 8 from J, leaving 14 bases between them. The germline V gene encodes CDR1 LGHNA and CDR2 YNFKEQ. Measured with immunoSEQ multiplex PCR; TCRdb has only the in-frame clones, and not every one. The sample consists of under 100,000 clones, nearly 90% of them appearing once. This receptor was taken from an adult with an advanced solid tumor such as melanoma, head and neck, liver or kidney cancer. The chain recombines TRBV4-2 with TRBJ2-1, with D possibly being TRBD1 or TRBD2 (5 bases each). This specimen was CD4+ or CD8+ T cells sorted from blood, taken in a trial of the OX40 agonist ivuxolimab. The CDR3 DNA reads TGTGCCAGCAGCCAAGATCAGGAAGGGGACGATGAGCAGTTCTTC. Translating it yields CASSQDQEGDDEQFF.